This TCR beta chain was sequenced in a study of blood T cell repertoires in COVID-19. As for the study in general: T cells, B-cell-depleted T cells, or PBMCs supplied cDNA or gDNA.

Germline lookup yields CDR1 ENHRY and CDR2 SYGVKD. This CDR3 contains 14 residues. V dropped 6 bases and J dropped 0 bases, with 11 bases sitting between them. As originally analysed: From reference gene primer amplification, estimates of nucleated cell counts were derived. Clones were read by immunoSEQ multiplex PCR, and TCRdb kept only the in-frame ones, dropping some. Clone size and V and J calls were adopted from that table, with D and trimming inferred from the DNA. Here the sample spans tens of thousands of clones, about 76% being singletons. The rearrangement joins TRBV10-3 to TRBJ1-2; D is unresolved. Source material: peripheral blood. This TCR came from a man aged 50 to 59 with active or convalescent COVID-19. DNA of the CDR3: TGTGCCATCAGCGCCCGGGATACTAACTATGGCTACACCTTC. Protein: CAISARDTNYGYTF.